Below, 2 T cell receptor beta chains from the same sample are listed, as sequenced in a study of brain T cells in children with intractable seizures. Clones were sequenced by immunoSEQ multiplex PCR, and TCRdb holds only the in-frame ones, with some missing. This table holds some 80,000 clones, about 93% found once. The material sequenced was peripheral blood, taken at surgery. The origin of the receptors is a girl aged 2-10 years with Rasmussen encephalitis and intractable seizures.

The rearrangement joins TRBV29-1 to TRBJ2-1; 13 nucleotides line up with TRBD2. V lost 6 bases and J lost 0; bases outside the gene matches: 11. The CDR3 has 18 residues. The germline CDR1 and CDR2 sequences are SQVTM and ANQGSEA. CDR3 DNA sequence: TGCAGCGTCGAGGGACTAGCGGGACTAATCAGCTCCTACAATGAGCAGTTCTTC. Amino acid sequence: CSVEGLAGLISSYNEQFF.

The chain uses TRBV6-1 and TRBJ2-7; D remains unclear. The germline V gene has CDR1 MNHNS and CDR2 SASEGT. V lost 2 bases and J lost 5, with 4 bases in between. The CDR3 spans 11 residues. CDR3 in DNA: TGTGCCAGCAGTGAAAGGGACGAGCAGTACTTC. Amino acid sequence: CASSERDEQYF.